The 16 T cell receptor beta chains in this list originate from one sample, sequenced in a study of cytomegalovirus exposure and HLA in healthy donors. The PCR used 60 Vbeta and 13 Jbeta primers. Assay used: immunoSEQ multiplex PCR; TCRdb lists only in-frame clones, some missing. The sample carries 150,000 to 200,000 clones, just under 80% recorded once. Sample: PBMCs. These receptors were obtained from a woman in her thirties or forties in good health and CMV-seropositive.

This clone was observed a few times. The CDR3 loop reads CASSLKRGGYTF. The CDR3 DNA sequence: TGTGCCAGCAGTCTTAAACGGGGTGGCTACACCTTC. V usage is TRBV28 and J usage is TRBJ1-2; D is uncertain. V shed 5 bases and J shed 7 bases, with 11 bases lying between them. The germline V gene has CDR1 MDHEN and CDR2 SYDVKM. CDR3 length: 12 residues.

This clone was picked up a small number of times. The chain links TRBV2 to TRBJ2-7, with no clear D. The CDR3 covers 11 residues. Germline CDR1 and CDR2: SNHLY and FYNNEI. Trimming cost V 8 bases and J 2 bases, with 7 bases left between them. The CDR3 DNA reads as TGTGCCAGCGGGCAGACCTACGAGCAGTACTTC. Its protein product is CASGQTYEQYF.

This clone occurred a few times. V and J are TRBV30 and TRBJ2-7, with TRBD1 matching over 7 bases. The CDR3 totals 14 residues. Unmatched junction bases numbered 5, after V lost 1 base and J lost 2 bases. CDR1 and CDR2 (germline): GTSNPN, SVGIG (reference sequence). CDR3 nucleotide sequence: TGTGCCTGGAGTGGAGGGACAGAGCCCTACGAGCAGTACTTC. Amino acid sequence: CAWSGGTEPYEQYF.

The chain recombines TRBV14 with TRBJ1-1, with a weak D call TRBD1 (5 bases). The V gene lost 4 bases and the J gene lost 3 bases, with 15 bases spanning the gap. CDR3 length: 15 amino acids. Germline assignment: CDR1 SGHDN and CDR2 FVKESK. CDR3 DNA sequence: TGTGCCAGCAGCCCCCTCGGTACAGGCTACACTGAAGCTTTCTTT. As protein: CASSPLGTGYTEAFF.

This sequence joins TRBV19 and TRBJ1-1; 9 bases line up with TRBD1. The CDR3 has 17 amino acids. Looked up from germline, CDR1 is LNHDA and CDR2 is SQIVND (reference sequence). J lost 7 bases, V lost 3 bases, and 15 bases had no gene match. This CDR3 is CASSIPPGTGYTGEAFF. The CDR3 DNA reads as TGTGCCAGTAGTATTCCCCCGGGGACAGGGTATACAGGTGAAGCTTTCTTT.

In its sample, this clone was seen once. The chain recombines TRBV10-3 with TRBJ1-2, with D perhaps matching TRBD1 (6 bases). The CDR3 consists of 11 residues. CDR1 and CDR2 from the germline V gene are ENHRY and SYGVKD. V lost 10 bases and J lost 6, with 12 bases in between. CDR3 amino acids: CATEQGNGYTF. DNA of the CDR3: TGTGCCACAGAACAGGGAAATGGCTACACCTTC.

Remarks on this clone: The junction departs from germline at one end; a sequencing error may be responsible. The chain employs TRBV15 and TRBJ1-6, with D tentatively TRBD1 (5 bases). Germline lookup yields CDR1 LNHNV and CDR2 YYDKDF (reference sequence). The CDR3 loop spans 15 amino acids. CDR3 sequence reads: CATSRETGGVGPLHF. The CDR3 DNA reads TGTGCCACCAGCCGAGAAACAGGAGGGGTTGGTCCCCTCCACTTT.

This sequence joins TRBV18 and TRBJ2-4; D remains unclear. Germline V CDR1 and CDR2: KGHSH, LQKENI. The CDR3 is 16 residues long. Trimming removed 0 bases from V and 0 bases from J, with 9 bases in between. For the CDR3, the DNA is TGTGCCAGCTCACCACCAATCCGACTAGCCAAAAACATTCAGTACTTC. Encoded protein: CASSPPIRLAKNIQYF. Drawing the rest from reference TRBV18 and TRBJ2-4, the complete variable domain is NAGVMQNPRHLVRRRGQEARLRCSPMKGHSHVYWYRQLPEEGLKFMVYLQKENIIDESGMPKERFSAEFPKEGPSILRIQQVVRGDSAAYFCASSPPIRLAKNIQYFGAGTRLSVL.

This sequence joins TRBV7-2 and TRBJ2-5, with 15 bases lining up with TRBD2. Unmatched junction bases numbered 8, after V lost 4 bases and J lost 2 bases. Germline V gene sequence: CDR1 SGHTA, CDR2 FQGNSA. The CDR3 is 18 amino acids. The CDR3 DNA reads TGTGCCAGCAGCTCGGGGGGACTAGCGGGGGGTGGACAAGAGACCCAGTACTTC. The encoded protein is CASSSGGLAGGGQETQYF.

The chain combines TRBV7-2 with TRBJ1-1, with TRBD1 as a possible D gene (5 bases). The germline gives CDR1 SGHTA, CDR2 FQGNSA. V lost 3 bases and J lost 5, with 13 bases in between. The CDR3 has 14 residues. The CDR3 spells CASSFITGETEAFF. The CDR3 DNA reads TGTGCCAGCAGCTTTATAACAGGCGAAACTGAAGCTTTCTTT.

This chain links TRBV10-3 with TRBJ2-7; 12 bases are a match to TRBD1. J was trimmed by 6 bases and V by 0 bases; bases with no gene match: 9. Germline loops: CDR1 ENHRY, CDR2 SYGVKD. The CDR3 is made up of 17 amino acids. CDR3: CAISESLSGTGGFEQYF. CDR3 DNA sequence: TGTGCCATCAGTGAGTCGCTCTCTGGGACAGGGGGCTTCGAGCAGTACTTC.

This clone was recorded only once. The chain combines TRBV9 with TRBJ1-2, with a weak D call TRBD1 (5 bases). This CDR3 comprises 14 residues. Germline lookup yields CDR1 SGDLS and CDR2 YYNGEE. The ends were cut back, 0 bases at V and 8 bases at J, with 14 bases in the middle. The CDR3 coding sequence is TGTGCCAGCAGCGTAGGTCCCAGGGAGGAAGGCTACACCTTC. Its translation: CASSVGPREEGYTF.

A few counts support this clone. One end of the junction does not line up with germline, which may come from a read error. The CDR3 nucleotides are TGTTCCAGCAGCTCTACGACAGGGTATTTGGGCGGCTACACCTTC. This translates into CSSSSTTGYLGGYTF. The chain couples TRBV7-9 to TRBJ1-2; 7 nucleotides align to TRBD1. The CDR3 consists of 15 residues. CDR1 is SEHNR, CDR2 FQNEAQ, per germline (reference sequence).

For this clone: The junction differs from germline at one of its ends, possibly a read error. The rearrangement links TRBV28 to TRBJ1-5; TRBD1 is a possible D gene (5 bases). Germline CDR1 MDHEN, CDR2 SYDVKM. The CDR3 runs to 13 residues. DNA for the CDR3: TGTGCCAGCGGGAGGGGTAGCAACCAGCCCCAGCATTTT. Amino acids: CASGRGSNQPQHF.

The chain links TRBV18 to TRBJ2-3; 8 positions match TRBD1. V was clipped by 5 bases and J by 3 bases; unmatched bases: 7. CDR3 length equals 15 residues. Germline V lookup: CDR1 KGHSH, CDR2 LQKENI. The CDR3 nucleotides read TGTGCCAGCTCATCCTCAGGGGGCCTTACAGATACGCAGTATTTT. This sequence encodes CASSSSGGLTDTQYF. Complete variable domain (other parts from reference TRBV18 and TRBJ2-3): NAGVMQNPRHLVRRRGQEARLRCSPMKGHSHVYWYRQLPEEGLKFMVYLQKENIIDESGMPKERFSAEFPKEGPSILRIQQVVRGDSAAYFCASSSSGGLTDTQYFGPGTRLTVL.

There are a few counts of this clone. The V gene is TRBV6-6, the J gene TRBJ2-1; 8 nucleotides align to TRBD2. This CDR3 has 14 residues. Germline V gene lookup returns CDR1 MNHNY and CDR2 SVGAGI (reference sequence). Unmatched junction bases numbered 5, after V lost 5 bases and J lost 5 bases. As DNA, the CDR3 is TGTGCCAGCAGTCAGCCGGGACTAGACAATGAGCAGTTCTTC. It translates to CASSQPGLDNEQFF.